This T cell receptor beta chain derives from a study of control samples from healthy donors and cancer patients. TCRdb keeps only in-frame clones here, not all; method: immunoSEQ multiplex PCR. Of 400,000 to 450,000 clones in the sample, 75% to 95% were seen once. The CDR3 has 13 residues. Germline-derived CDR1 and CDR2 are SGDLS and YYNGEE. V shed 0 bases and J shed 8 bases, with 11 bases lying between them. The sequence derives from a man aged 35 to 55 with head and neck cancer. This chain connects TRBV9 to TRBJ1-2; no firm D call. Sequencing was performed on PBMCs. The chain's CDR3 is CASSVGGSEGYTF. For the CDR3, the DNA is TGTGCCAGCAGCGTAGGAGGGTCAGAGGGCTACACCTTC.